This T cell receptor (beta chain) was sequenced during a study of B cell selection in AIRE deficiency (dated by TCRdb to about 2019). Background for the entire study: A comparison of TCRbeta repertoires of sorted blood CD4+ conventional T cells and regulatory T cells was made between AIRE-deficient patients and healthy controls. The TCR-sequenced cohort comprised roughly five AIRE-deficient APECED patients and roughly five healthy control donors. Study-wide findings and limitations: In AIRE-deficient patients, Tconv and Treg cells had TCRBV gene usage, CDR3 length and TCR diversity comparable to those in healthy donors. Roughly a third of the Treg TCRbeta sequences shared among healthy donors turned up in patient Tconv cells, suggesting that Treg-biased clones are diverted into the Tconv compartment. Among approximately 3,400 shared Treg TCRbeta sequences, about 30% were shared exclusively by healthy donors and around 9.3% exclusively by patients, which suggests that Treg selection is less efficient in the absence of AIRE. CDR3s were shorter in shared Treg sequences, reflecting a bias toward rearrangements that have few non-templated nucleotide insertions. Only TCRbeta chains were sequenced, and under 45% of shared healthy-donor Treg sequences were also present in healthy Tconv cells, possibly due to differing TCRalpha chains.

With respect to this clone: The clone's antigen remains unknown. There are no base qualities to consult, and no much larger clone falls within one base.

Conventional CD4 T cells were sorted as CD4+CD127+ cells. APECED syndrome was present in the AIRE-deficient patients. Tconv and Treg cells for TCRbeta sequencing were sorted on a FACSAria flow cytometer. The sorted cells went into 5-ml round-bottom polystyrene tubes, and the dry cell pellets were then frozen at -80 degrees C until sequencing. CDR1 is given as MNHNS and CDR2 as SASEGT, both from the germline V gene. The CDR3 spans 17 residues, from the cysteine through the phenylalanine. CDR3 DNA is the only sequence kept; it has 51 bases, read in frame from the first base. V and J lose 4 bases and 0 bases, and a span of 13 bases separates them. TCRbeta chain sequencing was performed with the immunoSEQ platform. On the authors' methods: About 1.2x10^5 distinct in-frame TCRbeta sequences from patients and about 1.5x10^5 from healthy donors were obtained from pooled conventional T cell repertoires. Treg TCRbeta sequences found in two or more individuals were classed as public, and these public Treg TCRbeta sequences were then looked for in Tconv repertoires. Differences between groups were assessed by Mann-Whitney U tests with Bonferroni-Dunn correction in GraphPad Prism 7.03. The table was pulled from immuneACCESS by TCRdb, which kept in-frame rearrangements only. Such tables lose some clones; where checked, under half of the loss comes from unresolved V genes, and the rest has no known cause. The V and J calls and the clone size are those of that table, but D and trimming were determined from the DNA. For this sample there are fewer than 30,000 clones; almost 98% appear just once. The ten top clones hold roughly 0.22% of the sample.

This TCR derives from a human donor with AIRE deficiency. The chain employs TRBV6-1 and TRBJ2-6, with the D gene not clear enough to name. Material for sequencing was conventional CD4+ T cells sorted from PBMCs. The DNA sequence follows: TGTGCCAGCAGTGGGCGGCGGACCGACTCTGGGGCCAACGTCCTGACTTTC. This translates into CASSGRRTDSGANVLTF.